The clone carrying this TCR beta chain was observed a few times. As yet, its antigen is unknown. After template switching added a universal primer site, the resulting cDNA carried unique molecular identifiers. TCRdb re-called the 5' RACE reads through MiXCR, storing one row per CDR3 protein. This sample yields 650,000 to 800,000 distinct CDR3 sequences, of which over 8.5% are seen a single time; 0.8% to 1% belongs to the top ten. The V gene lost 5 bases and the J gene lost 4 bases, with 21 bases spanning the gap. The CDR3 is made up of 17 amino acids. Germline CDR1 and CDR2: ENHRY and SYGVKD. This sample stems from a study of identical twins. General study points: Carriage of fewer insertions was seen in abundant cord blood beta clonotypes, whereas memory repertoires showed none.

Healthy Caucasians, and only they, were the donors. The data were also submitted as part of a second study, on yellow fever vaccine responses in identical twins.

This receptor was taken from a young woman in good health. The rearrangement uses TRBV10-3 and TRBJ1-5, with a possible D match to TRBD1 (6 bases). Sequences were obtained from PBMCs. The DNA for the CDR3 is TGTGCCATCAGTAACCACCCCCTGACAGGATTTAATCAGCCCCAGCATTTT. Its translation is CAISNHPLTGFNQPQHF.